This TCR beta chain was recovered during a study of blood T cell repertoires in COVID-19. As for the study in general: Sources were T cells, B-cell-depleted T cells, or PBMCs; the material itself was cDNA or gDNA.

Authors' analysis steps: Cell counts per sample came from amplifying reference gene primers. The data were produced by immunoSEQ multiplex PCR, yet TCRdb's version contains in-frame clones alone and is incomplete. D and trimming come from the DNA, and the V and J calls and clone size come from that table. The profile covers about 380,000 clones, with roughly 77% appearing a single time and about 1.2% taken by the ten largest. CDR1 and CDR2 from the germline V gene are SEHNR and FQNEAQ (reference sequence). J gave up 6 bases and V 3 bases, and 7 bases lay outside the gene matches. The CDR3 length is 15 residues.

This rearrangement joins TRBV7-9 to TRBJ2-1, with 8 bases lining up with TRBD2. Specimen: peripheral blood. The TCR sequence derives from a human donor with acute or convalescent COVID-19. The donor label of this sample is uncertain. CDR3 in DNA: TGTGCCAGCAGCTTTGTGGGGACTAGTTTCAATGAGCAGTTCTTC. Translation: CASSFVGTSFNEQFF.